These 9 T cell receptor beta chains came from one sample sequenced in a study of control samples from healthy donors and cancer patients. Produced via immunoSEQ multiplex PCR; TCRdb's table is partial and in-frame only. The data hold 90,000 to 130,000 clones, with just under 85% observed a single time. The sequenced sample consisted of blood. Source of these receptors: a young man in good health.

The rearrangement uses TRBV7-9 and TRBJ2-1; no clear D gene. V lost 5 bases, J lost 0 bases, and 23 bases lay in between. Germline lookup yields CDR1 SEHNR and CDR2 FQNEAQ (reference sequence). The CDR3 extends over 19 amino acids. CDR3 sequence (DNA): TGTGCCAGCAGCCTCCCGGAGAAGTCCCAAATTTCCTCCTACAATGAGCAGTTCTTC. Protein: CASSLPEKSQISSYNEQFF. Full variable domain (outside the CDR3, taken from reference TRBV7-9 and TRBJ2-1): DTGVSQNPRHKITKRGQNVTFRCDPISEHNRLYWYRQTLGQGPEFLTYFQNEAQLEKSRLLSDRFSAERPKGSFSTLEIQRTEQGDSAMYLCASSLPEKSQISSYNEQFFGPGTRLTVL.

This rearrangement joins TRBV7-8 to TRBJ1-2; 7 bases fit TRBD1. Germline V gene sequence: CDR1 SGHVS, CDR2 FQNEAQ. The CDR3 has 14 amino acids. After removal of 3 bases from V and 6 bases from J, the junction contained 7 bases not matched to a gene. The CDR3 DNA reads as TGTGCCAGCAGCTTTAGACAGGGCTGGGATGGCTACACCTTC. Its translation is CASSFRQGWDGYTF.

The gene calls are TRBV25-1 and TRBJ1-1, with D hard to call. V was trimmed by 2 bases and J by 2 bases, leaving 6 bases between them. CDR3 length: 13 residues. Germline-derived CDR1 and CDR2 are MGHDK and SYGVNS. For the CDR3, the DNA is TGTGCCAGCAGTGAAGCGGGAAACACTGAAGCTTTCTTT. As protein: CASSEAGNTEAFF.

The J gene is TRBJ1-2, the V gene TRBV2; D is undetermined. In germline, CDR1 is SNHLY, CDR2 FYNNEI. The CDR3 spans 12 residues. The V gene lost 8 bases and the J gene lost 4 bases, with 11 bases spanning the gap. CDR3 nucleotide sequence: TGTGCCAGCGTCAGGATTCCCTATGGCTACACCTTC. This gives the protein CASVRIPYGYTF.

The chain joins TRBV7-8 to TRBJ1-3, with D unclear. CDR3 length equals 14 residues. Germline V gene data show CDR1 as SGHVS and CDR2 as FQNEAQ. V shed 1 base and J shed 3 bases, with 7 bases lying between them. The CDR3, as DNA: TGTGCCAGCAGCTTAGTTGGTAGTGGAAACACCATATATTTT. Amino acids: CASSLVGSGNTIYF.

This clone was observed a few times. The chain uses TRBV18 and TRBJ2-4, with 10 bases lining up with TRBD2. This CDR3 has 18 residues. Germline V gene lookup returns CDR1 KGHSH and CDR2 LQKENI. The V and J ends lost 2 bases and 0 bases, in that order; junction bases with no gene match: 7. CDR3 amino acids: CASSPIASGGLAKNIQYF. The CDR3 DNA sequence: TGTGCCAGCTCACCAATCGCTAGCGGGGGTCTAGCCAAAAACATTCAGTACTTC.

The chain uses TRBV6-2 or TRBV6-3 and TRBJ2-5; TRBD1 is a possible D gene (7 bases). The germline CDR1 and CDR2 sequences are MNHEY and SVGEGT. Trimming took off 6 bases at V and 4 bases at J, with 15 bases between the two ends. The CDR3 is 14 residues long. The CDR3 is CASSRQGGRETQYF. The CDR3 coding sequence is TGTGCCAGCAGCAGACAGGGAGGTCGAGAGACCCAGTACTTC.

The gene calls are TRBV11-2 and TRBJ1-2, with 8 positions matching TRBD1. CDR1 and CDR2 from the germline V gene are SGHAT and FQNNGV. V lost 5 bases, J lost 8 bases, and 13 bases stayed unmatched. CDR3 size: 15 residues. The CDR3: CASSTQDRAAKGYTF. The CDR3 DNA follows: TGTGCCAGCAGCACCCAGGACAGGGCGGCTAAGGGCTACACCTTC.

In its sample, this clone was seen once. This chain uses TRBV18 with TRBJ1-1; TRBD1 aligns across 9 bases. Germline CDR1 and CDR2: KGHSH and LQKENI. This CDR3 spans 13 amino acids. Unmatched junction bases numbered 6, after V lost 10 bases and J lost 3 bases. CDR3 residues: CATNRGPDTEAFF. The DNA for the CDR3 is TGTGCCACGAACAGGGGGCCCGACACTGAAGCTTTCTTT.